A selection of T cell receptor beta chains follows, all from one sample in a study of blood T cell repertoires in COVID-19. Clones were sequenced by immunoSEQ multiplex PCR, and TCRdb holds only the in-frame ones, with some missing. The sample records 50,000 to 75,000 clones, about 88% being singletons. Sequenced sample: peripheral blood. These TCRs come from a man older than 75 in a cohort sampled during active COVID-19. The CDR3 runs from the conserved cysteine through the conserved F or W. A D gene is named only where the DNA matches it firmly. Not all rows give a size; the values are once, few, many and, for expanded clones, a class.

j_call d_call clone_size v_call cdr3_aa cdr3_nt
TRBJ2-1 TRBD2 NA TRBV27 CASSLVLGASGSHEQFF TGTGCCAGCAGTTTAGTGTTGGGGGCTAGCGGGAGTCATGAGCAGTTCTTC
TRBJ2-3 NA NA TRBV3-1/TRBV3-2 CASSQDAGSTDTQYF TGTGCCAGCAGCCAAGATGCGGGGAGCACAGATACGCAGTATTTT
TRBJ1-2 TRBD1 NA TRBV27 CASSKQGAHGYTF TGTGCCAGCAGTAAACAGGGGGCCCATGGCTACACCTTC
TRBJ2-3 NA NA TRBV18 CASSPPSLARADTQYF TGTGCCAGCTCACCACCGTCACTAGCCCGGGCGGATACGCAGTATTTT
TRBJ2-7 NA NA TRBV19 CASSTGDILSYEQYF TGTGCCAGTAGCACCGGGGACATCCTCTCCTACGAGCAGTACTTC
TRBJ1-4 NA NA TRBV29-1 CSVKSPGQGSNEKLFF TGCAGCGTCAAATCCCCAGGGCAGGGCTCGAATGAAAAACTGTTTTTT
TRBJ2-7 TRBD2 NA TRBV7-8 CASSLGSSGGAYEQYF TGTGCCAGCAGCTTAGGGTCTAGCGGGGGGGCATACGAGCAGTACTTC
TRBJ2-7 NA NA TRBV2 CASGARSEQYF TGTGCCAGCGGAGCGCGGAGCGAGCAGTACTTC
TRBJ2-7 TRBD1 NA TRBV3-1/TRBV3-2 CASSSGTGEWGEQYF TGTGCCAGCAGCTCCGGGACAGGGGAATGGGGCGAGCAGTACTTC
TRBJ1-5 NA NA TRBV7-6 CASSLASQVNQPQHF TGTGCCAGCAGCTTAGCTTCACAGGTAAATCAGCCCCAGCATTTT
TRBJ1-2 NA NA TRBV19 CASSPTQGIWGYTF TGTGCCAGTAGTCCGACCCAGGGGATCTGGGGCTACACCTTC
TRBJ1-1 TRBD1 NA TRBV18 CASSPAAGGYTEAFF TGTGCCAGCTCACCAGCTGCAGGGGGCTACACTGAAGCTTTCTTT
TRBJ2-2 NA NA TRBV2 CASKHREMATGELFF TGTGCCAGCAAGCACAGGGAGATGGCCACCGGGGAGCTGTTTTTT
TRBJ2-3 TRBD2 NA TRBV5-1 CASRGLAGEVPTQYF TGCGCCAGCAGGGGACTAGCGGGAGAAGTGCCTACGCAGTATTTT
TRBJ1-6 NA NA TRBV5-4 CASSLDPGRNSPLHF TGTGCCAGCAGCTTGGATCCAGGGAGGAACTCACCCCTCCACTTT
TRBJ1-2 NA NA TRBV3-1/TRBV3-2 CASRSRGGYTF TGTGCCAGCAGGTCCAGGGGAGGCTACACCTTC
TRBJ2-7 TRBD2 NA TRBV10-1 CASRRLAGFSYEQYF TGCGCCAGCCGAAGACTAGCGGGCTTCTCCTACGAGCAGTACTTC
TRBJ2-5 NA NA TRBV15 CATSRGRLQETQYF TGTGCCACCAGCAGAGGGCGGCTCCAAGAGACCCAGTACTTC
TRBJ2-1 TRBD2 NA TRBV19 CASSIFTAGGYNEQFF TGTGCCAGTAGTATCTTCACGGCGGGAGGGTACAATGAGCAGTTCTTC
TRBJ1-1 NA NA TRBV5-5 CASSLQGAGNTEAFF TGTGCCAGCAGCTTGCAAGGGGCCGGGAACACTGAAGCTTTCTTT
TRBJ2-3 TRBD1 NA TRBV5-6 CASSFRGPLTDTQYF TGTGCCAGCAGCTTTAGGGGGCCCCTCACAGATACGCAGTATTTT
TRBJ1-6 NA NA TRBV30 CAWSQGQWGSPLHF TGTGCCTGGAGTCAGGGGCAGTGGGGTTCACCCCTCCACTTT
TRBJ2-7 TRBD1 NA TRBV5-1 CASSPRQGSYEQYF TGCGCCAGCAGCCCCCGACAGGGGAGCTACGAGCAGTACTTC
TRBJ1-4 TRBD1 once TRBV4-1 CASSRGTDGEKLFF TGCGCCAGCAGCCGAGGGACAGACGGTGAAAAACTGTTTTTT
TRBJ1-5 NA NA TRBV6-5 CASSYSTGDNQPQHF TGTGCCAGCAGTTACTCTACAGGAGATAATCAGCCCCAGCATTTT
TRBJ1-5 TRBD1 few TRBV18 CASSQRTGGDQPQHF TGTGCCAGCTCACAAAGGACAGGGGGCGATCAGCCCCAGCATTTT
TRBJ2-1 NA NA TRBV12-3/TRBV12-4 CASTLSYNEQFF TGTGCCAGCACCCTCTCCTACAATGAGCAGTTCTTC
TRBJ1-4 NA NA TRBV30 CAWSVPGYGEKLFF TGTGCCTGGAGTGTACCGGGGTACGGCGAAAAACTGTTTTTT
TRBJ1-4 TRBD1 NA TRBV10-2 CASSDFRDSAEKLFF TGCGCCAGCAGCGATTTCCGGGACAGCGCAGAAAAACTGTTTTTT
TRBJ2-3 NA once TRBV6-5 CASSYTGPSDTQYF TGTGCCAGCAGTTACACAGGGCCTTCAGATACGCAGTATTTT
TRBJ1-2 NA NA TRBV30 CAWSPQTDYGYTF TGTGCCTGGTCCCCACAGACAGACTATGGCTACACCTTC
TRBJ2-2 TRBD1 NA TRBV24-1 CATSDPGTGGAGGELFF TGTGCCACCAGTGATCCAGGGACAGGGGGCGCCGGCGGGGAGCTGTTTTTT